This entry lists 9 T cell receptor beta chains sequenced from one sample in a study of T cell changes during pregnancy in multiple sclerosis. The table came from immunoSEQ multiplex PCR; TCRdb's copy has only in-frame clones and leaves some out. Among around 44,000 clones, about 88% were seen once, and the ten largest hold around 1%. The specimen was CD4+ T cells from peripheral blood mononuclear cells, collected in the second trimester of pregnancy. These TCRs come from a female donor with multiple sclerosis, enrolled in a pregnancy study.

The V gene is TRBV11-1, the J gene TRBJ2-2, with 7 bases that match TRBD1. Germline CDR1 SGHAT, CDR2 FQDESV (reference sequence). The V segment lost 5 bases and the J segment 4 bases; nucleotides outside the gene matches: 4. The length of the CDR3 is 14 residues. The CDR3 loop is CASSLDRVTGELFF. The CDR3 bases are TGTGCCAGCAGCCTCGACAGGGTCACCGGGGAGCTGTTTTTT.

CDR3 in DNA: TGTGCCAGCAGCGGGCCCTTCGGCGGGATGTCCTACGAGCAGTACTTC. Translating it yields CASSGPFGGMSYEQYF. The chain couples TRBV2 to TRBJ2-7, with D possibly being TRBD2 (6 bases). CDR1 and CDR2 (germline): SNHLY, FYNNEI. This CDR3 is built from 16 residues. Trimming stripped 6 bases from V and 1 base from J, with 19 bases between.

The V gene is TRBV5-4, the J gene TRBJ2-1, with a possible D match to TRBD2 (5 bases). The CDR3 extends over 14 amino acids. Germline V gives CDR1 SGHNT, CDR2 YYREEE (reference sequence). V lost 5 bases, J lost 3 bases, and 12 bases lay in between. The CDR3 sequence is CASRVARDYNEQFF. The CDR3 bases are TGTGCCAGCAGGGTGGCGAGGGACTACAATGAGCAGTTCTTC.

The chain couples TRBV2 to TRBJ1-1, with 7 bases matching TRBD1. Germline V CDR1 and CDR2: SNHLY, FYNNEI. V trimming: 7 bases; J trimming: 0 bases; junction bases outside the gene matches: 5. There are 14 residues in the CDR3. The CDR3 region is CASTPDRMNTEAFF. For the CDR3, the DNA is TGTGCCAGCACTCCGGACAGGATGAACACTGAAGCTTTCTTT. The whole variable domain, remainder taken from reference TRBV2 and TRBJ1-1, is EPEVTQTPSHQVTQMGQEVILRCVPISNHLYFYWYRQILGQKVEFLVSFYNNEISEKSEIFDDQFSVERPDGSNFTLKIRSTKLEDSAMYFCASTPDRMNTEAFFGQGTRLTVV.

About this clone itself: One end of the junction does not line up with germline, which may come from a read error. The chain links TRBV7-7 to TRBJ1-3; no definite D call. Germline CDR1 reads SSHAT; CDR2 reads FNYEAQ (reference sequence). The CDR3 has 15 residues. In DNA, the CDR3 is TGTGCTAGCAGCGAATCGAGGGCATCTGGAAACACCATATATTTT. Its translation is CASSESRASGNTIYF.

This chain uses TRBV5-1 with TRBJ1-5, with D unresolved. The CDR3 is 18 amino acids. Germline assignment: CDR1 SGHRS and CDR2 YFSETQ. Between the trimmed V and J ends, which lost 2 bases and 0 bases, there was a span of 18 bases. CDR3 region: CASSFPGLDTHSNQPQHF. In DNA form, the CDR3 reads TGCGCCAGCAGCTTCCCCGGTTTAGACACTCATAGCAATCAGCCCCAGCATTTT.

This chain uses TRBV5-6 with TRBJ1-2, with 9 positions matching TRBD1. Germline CDR1 is SGHDT and CDR2 is YYEEEE. The V segment lost 4 bases and the J segment 4 bases; nucleotides outside the gene matches: 5. This CDR3 spans 14 amino acids. In DNA form, the CDR3 reads TGTGCCAGCAGCCCCACAGGGGGCGGCTATGGCTACACCTTC. Its translation is CASSPTGGGYGYTF.

This chain joins TRBV28 and TRBJ2-1; D ambiguous. In germline, CDR1 is MDHEN, CDR2 SYDVKM. Trimming shortened V by 2 bases and J by 0 bases, and 11 bases separated the two germline ends. The length of the CDR3 is 16 residues. In nucleotides, the CDR3 is TGTGCCAGCAGTTTAGCTACTGCCGACTCCTACAATGAGCAGTTCTTC. Translating gives CASSLATADSYNEQFF. The full variable domain, rest sourced from reference TRBV28 and TRBJ2-1, is DVKVTQSSRYLVKRTGEKVFLECVQDMDHENMFWYRQDPGLGLRLIYFSYDVKMKEKGDIPEGYSVSREKKERFSLILESASTNQTSMYLCASSLATADSYNEQFFGPGTRLTVL.

The CDR3 loop reads CASKEVADNEQFF. The CDR3 DNA sequence: TGCGCCAGCAAGGAAGTAGCGGACAATGAGCAGTTCTTC. The J gene is TRBJ2-1, the V gene TRBV5-1; tentatively, D is TRBD2 (6 bases). This CDR3 has 13 amino acids. V dropped 6 bases and J dropped 5 bases, with 12 bases sitting between them. The germline gives CDR1 SGHRS, CDR2 YFSETQ.